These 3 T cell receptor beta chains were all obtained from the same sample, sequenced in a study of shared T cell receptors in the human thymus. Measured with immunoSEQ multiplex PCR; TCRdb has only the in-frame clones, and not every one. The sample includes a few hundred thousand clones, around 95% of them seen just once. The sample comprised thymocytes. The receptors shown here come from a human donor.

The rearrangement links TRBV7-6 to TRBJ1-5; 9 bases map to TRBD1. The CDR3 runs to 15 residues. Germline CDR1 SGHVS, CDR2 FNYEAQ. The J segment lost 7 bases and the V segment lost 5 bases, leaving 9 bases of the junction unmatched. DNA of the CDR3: TGTGCCAGCAGCATAAAACAGGGGGCGAGGCAGCCCCAGCATTTT. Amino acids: CASSIKQGARQPQHF.

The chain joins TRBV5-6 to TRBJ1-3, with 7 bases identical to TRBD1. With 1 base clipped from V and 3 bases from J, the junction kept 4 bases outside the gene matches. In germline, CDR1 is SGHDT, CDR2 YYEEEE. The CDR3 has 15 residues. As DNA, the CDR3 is TGTGCCAGCAGCTTGTGGCAGGGGGATGGAAACACCATATATTTT. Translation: CASSLWQGDGNTIYF.

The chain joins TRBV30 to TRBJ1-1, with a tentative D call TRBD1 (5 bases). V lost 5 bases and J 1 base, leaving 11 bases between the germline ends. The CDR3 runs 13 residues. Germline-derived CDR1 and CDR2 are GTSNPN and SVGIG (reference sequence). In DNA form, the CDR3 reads TGTGCCTGGGGTAGTGGGGGGAACACTGAAGCTTTCTTT. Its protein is CAWGSGGNTEAFF.